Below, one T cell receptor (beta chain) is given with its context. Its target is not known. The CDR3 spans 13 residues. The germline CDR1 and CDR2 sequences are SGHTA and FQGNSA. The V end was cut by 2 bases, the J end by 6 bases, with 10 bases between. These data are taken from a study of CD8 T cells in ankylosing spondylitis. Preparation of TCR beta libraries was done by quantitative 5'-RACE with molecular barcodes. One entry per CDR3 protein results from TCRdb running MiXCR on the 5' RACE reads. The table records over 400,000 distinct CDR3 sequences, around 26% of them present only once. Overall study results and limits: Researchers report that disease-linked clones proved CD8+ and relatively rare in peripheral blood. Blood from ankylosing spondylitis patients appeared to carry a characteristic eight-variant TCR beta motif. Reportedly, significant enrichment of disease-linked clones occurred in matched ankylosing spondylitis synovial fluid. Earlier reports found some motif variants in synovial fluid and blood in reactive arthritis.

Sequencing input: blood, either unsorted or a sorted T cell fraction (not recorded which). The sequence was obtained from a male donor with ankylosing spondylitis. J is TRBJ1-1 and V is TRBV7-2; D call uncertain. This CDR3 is CASSLQVDAEAFF. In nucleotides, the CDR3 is TGTGCCAGCAGCTTACAGGTCGACGCTGAAGCTTTCTTT.